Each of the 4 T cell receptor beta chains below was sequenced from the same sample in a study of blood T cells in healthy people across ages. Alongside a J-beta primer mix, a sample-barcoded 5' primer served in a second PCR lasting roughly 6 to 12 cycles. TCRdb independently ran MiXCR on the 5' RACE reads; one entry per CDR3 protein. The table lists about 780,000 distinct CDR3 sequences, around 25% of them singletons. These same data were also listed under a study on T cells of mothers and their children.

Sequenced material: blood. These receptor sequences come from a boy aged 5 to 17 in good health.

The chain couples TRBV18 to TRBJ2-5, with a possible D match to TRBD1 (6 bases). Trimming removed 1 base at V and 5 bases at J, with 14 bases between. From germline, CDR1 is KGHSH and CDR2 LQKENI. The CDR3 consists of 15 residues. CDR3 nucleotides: TGTGCCAGCTCACCACTTGCAGGGGAGAGGGAGACCCAGTACTTC. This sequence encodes CASSPLAGERETQYF.

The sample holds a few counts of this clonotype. This CDR3 is CASSPRRAGGIINEQYF. The CDR3, as DNA: TGTGCCAGCAGCCCCCGACGCGCGGGCGGTATTATTAACGAGCAGTACTTC. The chain has TRBV5-5 and TRBJ2-5, with a tentative D call TRBD2 (5 bases). The DNA end is more similar to TRBJ2-7, so the J call may be wrong. CDR3 size: 17 residues. Germline V gene lookup returns CDR1 SGHKS and CDR2 YYEKEE (reference sequence).

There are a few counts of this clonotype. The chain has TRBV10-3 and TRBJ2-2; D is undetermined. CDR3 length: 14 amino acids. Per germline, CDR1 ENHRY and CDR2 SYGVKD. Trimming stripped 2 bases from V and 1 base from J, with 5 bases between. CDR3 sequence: CAISENWNTGELFF. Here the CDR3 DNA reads TGTGCCATCAGTGAGAATTGGAACACCGGGGAGCTGTTTTTT.

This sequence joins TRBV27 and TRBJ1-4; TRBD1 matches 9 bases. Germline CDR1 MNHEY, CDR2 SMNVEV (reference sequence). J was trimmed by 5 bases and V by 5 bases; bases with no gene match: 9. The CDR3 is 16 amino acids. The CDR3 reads CASSPRDRAGNEKLFF. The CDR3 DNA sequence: TGTGCCAGCAGTCCGAGGGACAGGGCGGGGAATGAAAAACTGTTTTTT.